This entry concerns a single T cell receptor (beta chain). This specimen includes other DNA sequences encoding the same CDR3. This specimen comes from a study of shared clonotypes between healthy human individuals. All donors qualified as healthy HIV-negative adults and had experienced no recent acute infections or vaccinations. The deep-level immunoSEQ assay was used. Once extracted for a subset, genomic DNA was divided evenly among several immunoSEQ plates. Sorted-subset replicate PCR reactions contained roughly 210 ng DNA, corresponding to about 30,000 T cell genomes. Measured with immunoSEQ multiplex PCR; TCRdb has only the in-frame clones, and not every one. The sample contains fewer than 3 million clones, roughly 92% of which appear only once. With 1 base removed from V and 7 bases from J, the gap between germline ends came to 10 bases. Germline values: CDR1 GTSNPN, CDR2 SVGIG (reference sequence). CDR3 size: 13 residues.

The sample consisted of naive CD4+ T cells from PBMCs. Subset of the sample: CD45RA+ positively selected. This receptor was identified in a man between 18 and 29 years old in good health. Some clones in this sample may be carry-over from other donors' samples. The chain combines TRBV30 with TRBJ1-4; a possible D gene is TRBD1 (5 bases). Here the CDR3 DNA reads TGTGCCTGGAGTGCCGATAGGGGTGAAAAACTGTTTTTT. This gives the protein CAWSADRGEKLFF.